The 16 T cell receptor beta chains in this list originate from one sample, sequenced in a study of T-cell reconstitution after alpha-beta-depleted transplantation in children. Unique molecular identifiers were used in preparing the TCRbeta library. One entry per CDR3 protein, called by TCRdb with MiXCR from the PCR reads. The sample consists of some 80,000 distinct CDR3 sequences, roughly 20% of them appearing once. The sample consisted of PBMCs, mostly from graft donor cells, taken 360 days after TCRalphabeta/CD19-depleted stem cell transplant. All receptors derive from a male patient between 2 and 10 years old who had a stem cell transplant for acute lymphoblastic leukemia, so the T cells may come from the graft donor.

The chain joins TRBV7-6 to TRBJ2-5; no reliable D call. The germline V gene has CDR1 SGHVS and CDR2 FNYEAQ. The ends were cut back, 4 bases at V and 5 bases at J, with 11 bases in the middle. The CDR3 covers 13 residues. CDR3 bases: TGTGCCAGCAGCTATGGGGTTGAGGAGACCCAGTACTTC. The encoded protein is CASSYGVEETQYF.

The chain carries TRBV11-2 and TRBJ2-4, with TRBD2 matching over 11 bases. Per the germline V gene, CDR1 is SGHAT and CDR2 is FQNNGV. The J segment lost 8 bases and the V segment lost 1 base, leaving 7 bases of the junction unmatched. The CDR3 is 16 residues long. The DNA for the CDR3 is TGTGCCAGCAGCTTAGTAGTAGCGGGAGGGTGGGACATTCAGTACTTC. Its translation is CASSLVVAGGWDIQYF.

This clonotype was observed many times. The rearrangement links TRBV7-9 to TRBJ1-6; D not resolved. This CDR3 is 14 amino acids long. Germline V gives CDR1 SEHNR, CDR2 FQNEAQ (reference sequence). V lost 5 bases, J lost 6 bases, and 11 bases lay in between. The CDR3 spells CASSPFAVNSPLHF. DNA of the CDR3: TGTGCCAGCAGCCCTTTTGCGGTTAATTCACCCCTCCACTTT.

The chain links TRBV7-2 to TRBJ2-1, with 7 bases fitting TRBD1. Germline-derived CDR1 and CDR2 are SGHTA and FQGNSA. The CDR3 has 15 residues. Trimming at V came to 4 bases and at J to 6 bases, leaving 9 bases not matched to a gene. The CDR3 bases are TGTGCCAGCAGCTCCAGACAGGGTGATGTCAATGAGCAGTTCTTC. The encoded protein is CASSSRQGDVNEQFF.

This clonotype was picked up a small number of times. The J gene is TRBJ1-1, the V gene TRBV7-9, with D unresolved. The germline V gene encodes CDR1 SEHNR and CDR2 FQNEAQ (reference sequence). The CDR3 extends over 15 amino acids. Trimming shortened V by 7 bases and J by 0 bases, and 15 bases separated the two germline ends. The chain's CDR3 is CASNKDAWMNTEAFF. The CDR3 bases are TGTGCCAGCAACAAGGACGCATGGATGAACACTGAAGCTTTCTTT.

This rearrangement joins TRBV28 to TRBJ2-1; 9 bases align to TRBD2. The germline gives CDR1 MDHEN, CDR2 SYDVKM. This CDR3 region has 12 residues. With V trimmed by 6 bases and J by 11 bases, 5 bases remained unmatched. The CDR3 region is CASSPGLAKQFF. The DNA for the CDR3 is TGTGCCAGCAGCCCCGGACTAGCGAAGCAGTTCTTC. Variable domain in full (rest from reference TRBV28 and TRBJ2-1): DVKVTQSSRYLVKRTGEKVFLECVQDMDHENMFWYRQDPGLGLRLIYFSYDVKMKEKGDIPEGYSVSREKKERFSLILESASTNQTSMYLCASSPGLAKQFFGPGTRLTVL.

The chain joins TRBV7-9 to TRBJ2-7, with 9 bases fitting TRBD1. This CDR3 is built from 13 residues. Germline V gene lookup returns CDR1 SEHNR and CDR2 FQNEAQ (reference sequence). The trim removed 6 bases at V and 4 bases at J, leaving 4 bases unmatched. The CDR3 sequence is CASSSDRGYEQYF. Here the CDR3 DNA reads TGTGCCAGCAGTTCCGACAGGGGGTACGAGCAGTACTTC.

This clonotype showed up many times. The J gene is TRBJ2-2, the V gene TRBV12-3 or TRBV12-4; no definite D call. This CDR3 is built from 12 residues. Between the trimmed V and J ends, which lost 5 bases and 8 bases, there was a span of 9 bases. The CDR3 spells CASSPILGELFF. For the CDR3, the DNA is TGTGCCAGCAGTCCAATCCTGGGGGAGCTGTTTTTT.

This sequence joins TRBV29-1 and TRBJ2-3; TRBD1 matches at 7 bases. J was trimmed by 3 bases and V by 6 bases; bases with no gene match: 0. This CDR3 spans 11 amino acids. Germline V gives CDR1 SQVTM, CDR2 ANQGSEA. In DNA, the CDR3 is TGCAGCGTGGGACAGACAGATACGCAGTATTTT. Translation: CSVGQTDTQYF.

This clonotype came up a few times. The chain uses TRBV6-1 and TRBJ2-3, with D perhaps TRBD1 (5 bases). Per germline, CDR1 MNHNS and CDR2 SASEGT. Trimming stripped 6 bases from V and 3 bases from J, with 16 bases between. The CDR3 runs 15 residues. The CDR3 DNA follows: TGTGCCAGCAGAAATGGGTTCAGGGTGACAGATACGCAGTATTTT. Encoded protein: CASRNGFRVTDTQYF.

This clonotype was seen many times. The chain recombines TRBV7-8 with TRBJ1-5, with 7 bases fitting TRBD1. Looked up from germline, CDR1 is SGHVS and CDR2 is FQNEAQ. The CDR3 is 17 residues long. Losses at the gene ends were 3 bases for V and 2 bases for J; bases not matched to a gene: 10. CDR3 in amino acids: CASSFRQGRLRNQPQHF. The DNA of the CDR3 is TGTGCCAGCAGCTTCAGACAGGGAAGACTACGCAATCAGCCCCAGCATTTT.

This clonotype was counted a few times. The CDR3 coding sequence is TGTGCCAGCAGCCTTAATAGGGTCTCTGGGGCCAACGTCCTGACTTTC. Residues: CASSLNRVSGANVLTF. This chain links TRBV5-6 with TRBJ2-6; D is undetermined. Germline V lookup: CDR1 SGHDT, CDR2 YYEEEE. CDR3 size: 16 residues. The ends were cut back, 4 bases at V and 0 bases at J, with 11 bases in the middle.

The CDR3 protein is CASSLVLDPSNEQFF. In nucleotides, the CDR3 is TGTGCCAGCAGCTTAGTACTAGACCCGTCCAATGAGCAGTTCTTC. The rearrangement links TRBV11-2 to TRBJ2-1; possible D gene TRBD2, 5 bases. Germline V gene lookup returns CDR1 SGHAT and CDR2 FQNNGV. V dropped 1 base and J dropped 6 bases, with 13 bases sitting between them. The CDR3 totals 15 residues.

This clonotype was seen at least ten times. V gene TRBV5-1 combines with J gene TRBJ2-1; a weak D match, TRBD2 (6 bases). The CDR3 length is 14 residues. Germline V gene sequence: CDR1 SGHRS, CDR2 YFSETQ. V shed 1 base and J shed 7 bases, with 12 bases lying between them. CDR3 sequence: CASSLTGEENEQFF. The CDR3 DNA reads TGCGCCAGCAGCTTGACGGGAGAGGAGAATGAGCAGTTCTTC.

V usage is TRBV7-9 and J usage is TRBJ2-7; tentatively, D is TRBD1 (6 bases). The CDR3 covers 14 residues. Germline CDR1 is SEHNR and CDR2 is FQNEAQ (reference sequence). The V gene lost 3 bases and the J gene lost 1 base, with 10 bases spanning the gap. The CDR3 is CASSLTGPSYEQYF. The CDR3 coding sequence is TGTGCCAGCAGCTTGACAGGTCCTTCCTACGAGCAGTACTTC. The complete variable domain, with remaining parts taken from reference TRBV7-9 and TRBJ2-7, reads DTGVSQNPRHKITKRGQNVTFRCDPISEHNRLYWYRQTLGQGPEFLTYFQNEAQLEKSRLLSDRFSAERPKGSFSTLEIQRTEQGDSAMYLCASSLTGPSYEQYFGPGTRLTVT.

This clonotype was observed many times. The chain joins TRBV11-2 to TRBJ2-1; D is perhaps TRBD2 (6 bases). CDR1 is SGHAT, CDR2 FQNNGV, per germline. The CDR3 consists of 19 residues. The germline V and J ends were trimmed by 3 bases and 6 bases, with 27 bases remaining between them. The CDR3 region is CASSFDFGGMEGVFNEQFF. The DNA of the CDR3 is TGTGCCAGCAGCTTTGATTTCGGAGGGATGGAGGGAGTCTTCAATGAGCAGTTCTTC. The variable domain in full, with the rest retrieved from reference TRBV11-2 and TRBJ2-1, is EAGVAQSPRYKIIEKRQSVAFWCNPISGHATLYWYQQILGQGPKLLIQFQNNGVVDDSQLPKDRFSAERLKGVDSTLKIQPAKLEDSAVYLCASSFDFGGMEGVFNEQFFGPGTRLTVL.